The T cell receptor beta chain under discussion was sequenced for a study of cytomegalovirus exposure and HLA in healthy donors. Method: immunoSEQ multiplex PCR; TCRdb's copy keeps in-frame clones and lacks some. The sample shows 100,000 to 150,000 clones, 75% to 90% of them seen only once. Note on this clone: What it recognizes is unknown.

Study findings and constraints: It was found in a later analysis that first-cohort TCR clusters tended to co-occur in the 120 validation repertoires.

Source material: PBMCs. The TCR sequence derives from a woman aged 18-35 years in good health and CMV-seronegative.

The CDR3, as DNA: TGTGCCAGTAGTACGCTAGCGGCCGGGGAGCTGTTTTTT. It yields the protein CASSTLAAGELFF. V gene TRBV19 combines with J gene TRBJ2-2; TRBD2 matches at 7 bases. Germline V gives CDR1 LNHDA, CDR2 SQIVND (reference sequence). The CDR3 is 13 amino acids. The J segment lost 6 bases and the V segment lost 4 bases, leaving 2 bases of the junction unmatched. Together with reference TRBV19 and TRBJ2-2, the CDR3 gives the full variable domain: DGGITQSPKYLFRKEGQNVTLSCEQNLNHDAMYWYRQDPGQGLRLIYYSQIVNDFQKGDIAEGYSVSREKKESFPLTVTSAQKNPTAFYLCASSTLAAGELFFGEGSRLTVL.